These 11 T cell receptor beta chains were sequenced from one sample in a study of regulatory T cells in long-lasting Graves disease. As to time point: newly diagnosed GD, antithyroid drugs for less than 3 months. Researchers made the TCR library from RNA that was extracted from PBMCs. Arm-PCR with iRepertoire HTBI primers amplified the CDR3 regions for these TCR beta libraries. TCRdb reprocessed the multiplex PCR reads via MiXCR and lists one record per CDR3 protein. This sample has approximately 360,000 distinct CDR3 sequences, with approximately 12% found just once. This sample also belongs to another study, concerning T cells in Graves' hyperthyroidism and ophthalmopathy.

The sequencing here drew on peripheral blood mononuclear cells (PBMCs), taken at new diagnosis, from a patient treated with antithyroid drugs. The receptors come from a woman under 30 with Graves disease.

This clonotype was seen repeatedly, ten times or more. V and J are TRBV7-3 and TRBJ2-2, with 7 bases lining up with TRBD1. V trimming: 5 bases; J trimming: 2 bases; junction bases outside the gene matches: 5. CDR3 length: 15 residues. The germline V gene has CDR1 SGHTA and CDR2 FQGTGA. CDR3 coding DNA: TGTGCCAGCAGCCCCGACAGGGCCAACACCGGGGAGCTGTTTTTT. Protein sequence: CASSPDRANTGELFF.

This clonotype was detected ten times or more. The chain recombines TRBV12-3 or TRBV12-4 with TRBJ2-7; the D gene is possibly TRBD1 (6 bases). The CDR3 loop spans 14 amino acids. The ends were cut back, 5 bases at V and 3 bases at J, with 14 bases in the middle. The chain's CDR3 is CASSPWRTDYEQYF. CDR3 coding DNA: TGTGCCAGCAGTCCTTGGCGGACAGACTACGAGCAGTACTTC.

This clonotype was counted many times. The chain joins TRBV7-8 to TRBJ2-2, with 9 nucleotides matching TRBD1. Germline V CDR1 and CDR2: SGHVS, FQNEAQ. CDR3 size: 14 residues. V trimming: 4 bases; J trimming: 7 bases; junction bases outside the gene matches: 4. The CDR3, as DNA: TGTGCCAGCAGCTGGGGACAGGGCGTCGGGGAGCTGTTTTTT. It codes for CASSWGQGVGELFF.

This clonotype appeared many times. This chain uses TRBV24-1 with TRBJ2-4, with a possible D match to TRBD2 (6 bases). CDR1 KGHDR and CDR2 SFDVKD come from the germline V gene. The CDR3 loop spans 17 amino acids. V was shortened by 9 bases and J by 9 bases, with 29 bases between the two germline ends. CDR3 residues: CATVPQGQTREVSIQYF. The CDR3 nucleotides read TGTGCCACCGTACCCCAAGGCCAGACGAGGGAGGTTAGCATTCAGTACTTC.

In this sample, this clonotype turned up many times. The chain couples TRBV7-9 to TRBJ1-1, with D unclear. Per germline, CDR1 SEHNR and CDR2 FQNEAQ (reference sequence). This CDR3 is 14 amino acids long. V lost 3 bases and J lost 5, with 13 bases in between. CDR3 DNA sequence: TGTGCCAGCAGCTTTACATTGGAAGGGACTGAAGCTTTCTTT. Protein sequence: CASSFTLEGTEAFF.

This chain connects TRBV6-4 to TRBJ2-2; no definite D call. The V end lost 0 bases, the J end lost 4 bases, and 3 bases lay between the germline ends. The CDR3 sequence is 13 residues long. Germline-derived CDR1 and CDR2 are MRHNA and SNTAGT. Here the CDR3 DNA reads TGTGCCAGCAGTGACTCAAGCACCGGGGAGCTGTTTTTT. It encodes CASSDSSTGELFF.

This clonotype was observed many times. The rearrangement joins TRBV6-1 to TRBJ2-2; 7 bases align to TRBD1. Germline trimming cut 9 bases from V and 7 bases from J; bases unmatched to any gene: 8. This CDR3 has 13 residues. CDR1 and CDR2 (germline): MNHNS, SASEGT. The CDR3 DNA reads as TGTGCCAGTCTGACAGGGCTTGGCGGGGAGCTGTTTTTT. This encodes CASLTGLGGELFF.

V usage is TRBV7-2 and J usage is TRBJ2-3; the D is unclear. Germline values: CDR1 SGHTA, CDR2 FQGNSA. This CDR3 spans 15 amino acids. Deletions cut 3 bases from V and 0 bases from J, with 10 bases between. The CDR3 DNA is TGTGCCAGCAGCTTCCCCTTGATGAGCACAGATACGCAGTATTTT. Amino acid sequence: CASSFPLMSTDTQYF.

This clonotype was recorded many times. The CDR3 nucleotides are TGTGCCAGCAGTTTATGGGACAGCTACTATGGCTACACCTTC. Its protein is CASSLWDSYYGYTF. V usage is TRBV28 and J usage is TRBJ1-2, with D perhaps TRBD1 (6 bases). The CDR3 loop spans 14 amino acids. V shed 0 bases and J shed 3 bases, with 8 bases lying between them. The V gene's germline CDR1 is MDHEN and CDR2 SYDVKM.

Ten or more counts support this clonotype. The V call is TRBV29-1, the J call TRBJ1-2; D might be TRBD1 (6 bases). The CDR3 runs to 13 residues. Trimming stripped 6 bases from V and 5 bases from J, with 16 bases between. In germline, CDR1 is SQVTM, CDR2 ANQGSEA. CDR3 nucleotides: TGCAGCGTAATCTCCCTCAGGGGTTATGGCTACACCTTC. Translation gives CSVISLRGYGYTF. The full variable domain, completed using reference TRBV29-1 and TRBJ1-2, is SAVISQKPSRDICQRGTSLTIQCQVDSQVTMMFWYRQQPGQSLTLIATANQGSEATYESGFVIDKFPISRPNLTFSTLTVSNMSPEDSSIYLCSVISLRGYGYTFGSGTRLTVV.

This clonotype has at least ten counts. The chain links TRBV6-4 to TRBJ2-7; TRBD2 might be the D (5 bases). V lost 5 bases and J lost 3, with 14 bases in between. The V gene's germline CDR1 is MRHNA and CDR2 SNTAGT. The CDR3 totals 14 residues. For the CDR3, the DNA is TGTGCCAGCAGTATTACCCAGGCGGGCTACGAGCAGTACGTC. This codes for CASSITQAGYEQYV.